This is a list of T cell receptor beta chains from one sample in a study of control samples from healthy donors and cancer patients. Method: immunoSEQ multiplex PCR; TCRdb's copy keeps in-frame clones and lacks some. The repertoire holds around 90,000 clones, with about 85% as singletons. Sequencing input: blood. Receptor source: a woman in her 40s in good health. Each CDR3 is given with its conserved first and last residue.

j_call v_call cdr3_aa
TRBJ1-1 TRBV7-3 CASSLTGTDTEAFF
TRBJ2-7 TRBV2 CASRKGQMNYEQYF
TRBJ2-3 TRBV7-9 CASSLGQGRRDTQYF
TRBJ2-3 TRBV5-8 CASSLGQGAGDTQYF
TRBJ1-1 TRBV29-1 CSVEEGGTEAFF
TRBJ1-4 TRBV12-5 CASAPDRQQWTNEKLFF
TRBJ1-2 TRBV6-5 CASSSDRVANYGYTF
TRBJ2-1 TRBV30 CAWWDRPRDEQFF
TRBJ1-6 TRBV30 CAWSTDQSSYNSPLHF
TRBJ2-1 TRBV18 CASSPTRTDWYEQFF
TRBJ1-1 TRBV5-1 CASSFTGEGWNTEAFF
TRBJ2-3 TRBV12-5 CASAGVSDTQYF
TRBJ2-7 TRBV7-9 CASSPNSIRGLYEQYF
TRBJ1-6 TRBV2 CATSQGYYSPLHF
TRBJ1-1 TRBV29-1 CSVVGTGNTEAFF
TRBJ2-7 TRBV3-1/TRBV3-2 CASSQAYEQYF
TRBJ2-7 TRBV6-2/TRBV6-3 CASSSPRGAPRRPEQYF
TRBJ1-2 TRBV7-2 CASSTRGPSGYGYTF
TRBJ1-1 TRBV5-5 CASSLAGVSRTEAFF
TRBJ2-7 TRBV5-5 CASSSEVSQEYF
TRBJ2-7 TRBV24-1 CATSDRGGADREQYF
TRBJ2-2 TRBV18 CASSPGTGGTGELFF
TRBJ1-1 TRBV12-5 CASGWLQTGGTEAFF
TRBJ2-2 TRBV7-3 CASSLGAGELFF
TRBJ2-7 TRBV3-1/TRBV3-2 CASSQAGGFTYEQYF
TRBJ1-2 TRBV24-1 CATSDYNYGYTF
TRBJ1-1 TRBV7-3 CASSLQIYTEAFF
TRBJ1-1 TRBV1 CTSSLRGQGVAFF
TRBJ2-4 TRBV5-5 CASSLDRGAKNIQYF
TRBJ2-2 TRBV4-2 CASSQGAGTGGTGELFF
TRBJ1-3 TRBV4-1 CASSQEDRAFGNTIYF